Listed below are T cell receptor beta chains from one sample, sequenced in a study of human T cells and chemical hapten exposure. TCRdb re-derived calls from the RACE reads in MiXCR, one entry per CDR3 protein. The table includes just over 95,000 distinct CDR3 sequences, 27% detected once. The specimen was whole blood, collected in connection with sensitization to the hapten diphenylcyclopropenone (DPC). These receptors were taken from a man in his forties with alopecia areata. Some clones in this sample may be carry-over from other donors' samples. CDR3s include the opening cysteine and the closing phenylalanine or tryptophan. The D gene is left open where the match is weak. Clone size is stated in some rows and not others, as once, few, many or a class when expanded.

.	TRBV5-4	few	TRBJ2-7	TGTGCCAGCAGCTTGGAGTTAGCGGCCTCCTACGAGCAGTACTTC	CASSLELAASYEQYF
.	TRBV27	.	TRBJ2-7	TGTGCCAGCAGTTTACGGGGGAACGAGCAGTACTTC	CASSLRGNEQYF
TRBD1	TRBV2	.	TRBJ1-5	TGTGCCAGCACAGACAGGGCAAATCAGCCCCAGCATTTT	CASTDRANQPQHF
.	TRBV7-2	.	TRBJ2-1	TGTGCCAGCAGCCCCTTTCGACAGGATATTTACAATGAGCAGTTCTTC	CASSPFRQDIYNEQFF
TRBD1	TRBV7-2	.	TRBJ1-1	TGTGCCAGCAGCCCCGGAGGGGGCTTGAACACTGAAGCTTTCTTT	CASSPGGGLNTEAFF
.	TRBV6-1	once	TRBJ2-3	TGTGCCAGCACGGGGGGCTCTAGCACAGATACGCAGTATTTT	CASTGGSSTDTQYF
TRBD1	TRBV28	few	TRBJ2-1	TGTGCCAGCAGTTCTGGACAGGGGGCGTGGAATGAGCAGTTCTTC	CASSSGQGAWNEQFF
.	TRBV20-1	few	TRBJ2-7	TGCAGTGCTAGAGCCAATAGTGGCGAGCAGTACTTC	CSARANSGEQYF
.	TRBV5-1	few	TRBJ2-1	TGCGCCAGCAGCTTGAAATTAGCGTCTTCGTCCTACAATGAGCAGTTCTTC	CASSLKLASSSYNEQFF
TRBD2	TRBV28	.	TRBJ2-2	TGTGCCAGCAGTTCTAGCCTAGCGGGACTAATGAACACCGGGGAGCTGTTTTTT	CASSSSLAGLMNTGELFF
.	TRBV7-2	.	TRBJ2-1	TGTGCCAGCAGCTTTACTAGTGTCGAGCAGTTCTTC	CASSFTSVEQFF
.	TRBV28	once	TRBJ2-3	TGTGCCAGTAGGACGGAGGTTCCAGATACGCAGTATTTT	CASRTEVPDTQYF
.	TRBV21-1	.	TRBJ1-5	TGTGCCAGCAGCAAAGGGCTTATGACAGGGGGGACCAATCAGCCCCAGCATTTT	CASSKGLMTGGTNQPQHF
.	TRBV28	once	TRBJ2-3	TGTGCCAGCAGTTTAGCGGCTAGCACAGATACGCAGTATTTT	CASSLAASTDTQYF
TRBD2	TRBV20-1	few	TRBJ2-1	TGCAGTGCTAGAGATCAGTCAAGCGGGAGGGCCTACAATGAGCAGTTCTTC	CSARDQSSGRAYNEQFF
.	TRBV20-1	.	TRBJ2-1	TGCAGTGCTAGAAGTTGGGGGGGCATATACAATGAGCAGTTCTTC	CSARSWGGIYNEQFF
TRBD1	TRBV6-6	.	TRBJ2-7	TGTGCCAGCATCAGACAGGGTTTCCACGAGCAGTACTTC	CASIRQGFHEQYF
.	TRBV29-1	.	TRBJ2-5	TGCAGCGCAGACCCCGGAGAGACCCAGTACTTC	CSADPGETQYF
.	TRBV6-5	.	TRBJ2-5	TGTGCCAGCAGTTACCGCGGCGCCAAGGGGTCGGAGACCCAGTACTTC	CASSYRGAKGSETQYF
.	TRBV2	.	TRBJ1-3	TGTGCCAGCAGTGCCCTGAACACCATATATTTT	CASSALNTIYF
TRBD1	TRBV7-9	.	TRBJ1-2	TGTGCCAGCAGCTCCGGTCTGACAGGGAGGGATGGCTACACCTTC	CASSSGLTGRDGYTF
TRBD2	TRBV20-1	.	TRBJ2-7	TGCAGTGCTAGAAGGGGACTAGCGGGAGTCCCCGGGGAGCAGTACTTC	CSARRGLAGVPGEQYF
.	TRBV6-6	.	TRBJ1-5	TGTGCCAGCAGTTACTACAGGGACGTGGGTCAGCCCCAGCATTTT	CASSYYRDVGQPQHF
.	TRBV20-1	few	TRBJ2-7	TGCAGTGCTGCTCGGCGGCCCTCCTACGAGCAGTACTTC	CSAARRPSYEQYF
TRBD1	TRBV20-1	few	TRBJ2-3	TGCAGTGCTGTACCCGGACAGGGCTTCACAGATACGCAGTATTTT	CSAVPGQGFTDTQYF
.	TRBV21-1	few	TRBJ1-6	TGTGCCAGCAGCAGTGGACAGGGGGGGGATTCACCCCTCCACTTT	CASSSGQGGDSPLHF
.	TRBV28	few	TRBJ2-7	TGTGCCAGCAGAGTCAGGGGTGCCTACGAGCAGTACTTC	CASRVRGAYEQYF
.	TRBV20-1	.	TRBJ2-7	TGCAGTGCTAGTCTTCTACGGGCTTGCTACGAGCAGTACTTC	CSASLLRACYEQYF
.	TRBV12-3/TRBV12-4	few	TRBJ2-1	TGTGCCAGCAGTTTGAGTGGGCCCACCTACAATGAGCAGTTCTTC	CASSLSGPTYNEQFF
TRBD2	TRBV20-1	.	TRBJ2-7	TGCAGTGCTGGCCCACGGGGGCGGGAGGGTTACGAGCAGTACTTC	CSAGPRGREGYEQYF
.	TRBV6-5	few	TRBJ2-6	TGTGCCAGCAGTCCTGCCTGGTATTCTGGGGCCAACGTCCTGACTTTC	CASSPAWYSGANVLTF
TRBD2	TRBV4-2	few	TRBJ2-3	TGTGCCAGCAGCCAAGATCCAGGTGGGGGGAGGGGCACAGATACGCAGTATTTT	CASSQDPGGGRGTDTQYF
.	TRBV25-1	few	TRBJ2-5	TGTGCCAGCAGTGAACCCGGGGGCCCGACCCAGTACTTC	CASSEPGGPTQYF
.	TRBV2	many	TRBJ2-5	TGTGCCAGCAGACAAGGGGGGGGACGGCAAGAGACCCAGTACTTC	CASRQGGGRQETQYF
TRBD2	TRBV7-3	few	TRBJ2-1	TGTGCCAGCAGCCCCGGGACTAGCGGGAGAGGCAATGAGCAGTTCTTC	CASSPGTSGRGNEQFF
.	TRBV12-3/TRBV12-4	.	TRBJ1-5	TGTGCCAGCAGTACCTTGATAGGCGGGCAGCCCCAGCATTTT	CASSTLIGGQPQHF
.	TRBV11-2	.	TRBJ2-5	TGTGCCAGCAGCTTAGCGGGGCAGAAAGAGACCCAGTACTTC	CASSLAGQKETQYF
TRBD2	TRBV27	.	TRBJ2-1	TGTGCCAGCAGCCCGGGACTAGCGGGAGTGGGAGGGACCTACAATGAGCAGTTCTTC	CASSPGLAGVGGTYNEQFF
.	TRBV7-9	.	TRBJ2-7	TGTGCCAGCAGCTTCGGGATCGGACAGCTCATTCGGGAGCAGTACTTC	CASSFGIGQLIREQYF
.	TRBV12-3/TRBV12-4	.	TRBJ1-1	TGTGCCAGCAGCCCGACAGCACTGAACACTGAAGCTTTCTTT	CASSPTALNTEAFF
.	TRBV5-1	few	TRBJ2-3	TGCGCCAGCAGCTTACGCGGGGTCCGCACAGATACGCAGTATTTT	CASSLRGVRTDTQYF
.	TRBV6-1	.	TRBJ1-5	TGTGCCAGCAGTGAAGTGGGGTCGCGTAGCAAACAGCCCCAGCATTTT	CASSEVGSRSKQPQHF
TRBD1	TRBV29-1	few	TRBJ2-5	TGCAGCGTTGGAGCGACAGGGGAGACCCAGTACTTC	CSVGATGETQYF
TRBD2	TRBV12-3/TRBV12-4	few	TRBJ2-7	TGTGCCAGCAGCCCTAGCGGGAGGAGCTCCTACGAGCAGTACTTC	CASSPSGRSSYEQYF
.	TRBV5-1	.	TRBJ1-5	TGCGCCAGCAGCTTAGACGGATATCAGCCCCAGCATTTT	CASSLDGYQPQHF
TRBD2	TRBV20-1	.	TRBJ2-3	TGCAGTGCTGGTACTAGCGGGAGAGAGGATACGCAGTATTTT	CSAGTSGREDTQYF
.	TRBV28	.	TRBJ2-7	TGTGCCAGCAGCACCTTTCAGGGGGGATCTTACGAGCAGTACTTC	CASSTFQGGSYEQYF
.	TRBV25-1	.	TRBJ2-7	TGTGCCAGCAGTGAACAAGACAGAGTCGGGCAGTACTTC	CASSEQDRVGQYF
.	TRBV5-1	few	TRBJ1-4	TGCGCCAGCAGCGCGGGACGGATGAATGAAAAACTGTTTTTT	CASSAGRMNEKLFF
.	TRBV9	.	TRBJ2-1	TGTGCCAGCAGCGTAGATAGCGGTCCCTACAATGAGCAGTTCTTC	CASSVDSGPYNEQFF
.	TRBV5-1	.	TRBJ1-1	TGCGCCAGCAGCCAACCAGGGGAGAACACTGAAGCTTTCTTT	CASSQPGENTEAFF
TRBD2	TRBV12-3/TRBV12-4	.	TRBJ2-3	TGTGCCAGCAGTGGCAGGGGACTAGCGGGAGGTTCAGATACGCAGTATTTT	CASSGRGLAGGSDTQYF
TRBD2	TRBV28	few	TRBJ2-3	TGTGCCAGCAGTTTTGCCCTAGCGGGAGGGCCCCAAGATACGCAGTATTTT	CASSFALAGGPQDTQYF